The clone carrying this TCR beta chain came up many times. What it binds is unknown. The germline CDR1 and CDR2 sequences are MRHNA and SNTAGT. The CDR3 has 13 amino acids. Trimming took off 8 bases at V and 4 bases at J, with 14 bases between the two ends. This sample is part of a study of CD8 T cells in ankylosing spondylitis. Whole-study findings and limits: Disease-associated clonotypes exhibited CD8+ identity and were relatively infrequent in peripheral blood. Seemingly distinctive of ankylosing spondylitis blood was a TCR beta motif formed by eight highly homologous variants. Significant enrichment of disease-linked clones was reported in matched ankylosing spondylitis synovial fluid.

In making TCR beta libraries, quantitative 5'-RACE with molecular barcodes was used. TCRdb passed the 5' RACE reads through MiXCR, listing each CDR3 protein once. The profile shows fewer than 80,000 distinct CDR3 sequences, about 5.4% of them singletons. Sequencing input: blood, either unsorted or a sorted T cell fraction (not recorded which). The genes are TRBV6-4 and TRBJ1-1, with D perhaps TRBD1 (6 bases). The TCR originated in a male donor with ankylosing spondylitis or in good health (not recorded which). Written as DNA, the CDR3 is TGTGCCAGCGGGCACAGGGAGGGCACTGAAGCTTTCTTT. Translation: CASGHREGTEAFF.